Here is one T cell receptor beta chain with its context. This CDR3 has 15 amino acids. The junction had 9 bases not matched to a gene; V was cut back by 1 base and J by 9 bases. Germline V gene lookup returns CDR1 LNHNV and CDR2 YYDKDF (reference sequence). In the original processing: By means of reference gene primer amplification, nucleated cell counts were estimated. The repertoire was sequenced with immunoSEQ multiplex PCR; TCRdb's copy has only in-frame clones and lacks some. V and J calls and clone size are those listed in that table; D and trimming were worked out from the DNA. Altogether just over 300,000 clones are present, just under 90% being singletons, with the ten largest covering 1.8%. This specimen belongs to a study of blood T cell repertoires in COVID-19. Study-level information: The origin of the acute and convalescent COVID-19 samples was the United States, Italy and Spain. The cDNA or gDNA used as material had been derived from T cells, B-cell-depleted T cells, or PBMCs.

Enrolment of Seattle patients took place during active infection, and they were followed longitudinally. Material for sequencing was peripheral blood. This chain connects TRBV15 to TRBJ2-1, with 7 bases aligning to TRBD2. The origin of this receptor is a woman younger than 45 with COVID-19, enrolled during active disease. Here the CDR3 reads CATSRGGTNLAEQFF. Here the CDR3 DNA reads TGTGCCACCAGCAGAGGCGGGACTAACCTCGCTGAGCAGTTCTTC.